These T cell receptor beta chains were read from a single sample in a study of cytomegalovirus exposure and HLA in healthy donors. The protocol was immunoSEQ multiplex PCR, while the TCRdb copy is restricted to in-frame clones and leaves out a portion. The top ten hold about 6% of the sample, which has over 100,000 clones, roughly 90% seen once. Sequenced sample: PBMCs. These receptors were taken from a woman under 30 in good health and CMV-seropositive. Each CDR3 is given with its conserved first and last residue. The D gene is left open where the match is weak. Clone size is shown for a subset of rows, as once, few, many or a class of expanded clone.

J: TRBJ2-6; V: TRBV6-1; size: once; D: NA; CDR3: CASSEAPGTGANVLTF; DNA: TGTGCCAGCAGTGAAGCGCCGGGGACTGGGGCCAACGTCCTGACTTTC
J: TRBJ1-4; V: TRBV11-2; size: NA; D: NA; CDR3: CASSLVSWRGNEKLFF; DNA: TGTGCCAGCAGCTTGGTCTCCTGGCGGGGGAATGAAAAACTGTTTTTT
J: TRBJ1-2; V: TRBV7-8; size: NA; D: TRBD1; CDR3: CASSSDRAASYTF; DNA: TGTGCCAGCAGCTCCGACAGGGCGGCGAGCTACACCTTC
J: TRBJ2-4; V: TRBV11-2; size: once; D: TRBD2; CDR3: CASSLGLAGNGNIQYF; DNA: TGTGCCAGCAGCTTAGGACTAGCGGGAAACGGGAACATTCAGTACTTC
J: TRBJ2-7; V: TRBV7-6; size: NA; D: TRBD1; CDR3: CASSSLGQKVYEQYF; DNA: TGTGCCAGCAGCTCCCTGGGACAGAAAGTCTACGAGCAGTACTTC
J: TRBJ2-5; V: TRBV12-5; size: NA; D: TRBD1; CDR3: CASATGTGARHRETQYF; DNA: TGTGCTAGTGCCACAGGGACAGGGGCTAGACACAGGGAGACCCAGTACTTC
J: TRBJ2-3; V: TRBV9; size: NA; D: NA; CDR3: CASSVARRGMGDTQYF; DNA: TGTGCCAGCAGCGTAGCTCGTAGGGGAATGGGGGATACGCAGTATTTT
J: TRBJ1-2; V: TRBV19; size: few; D: NA; CDR3: CASSIPGSLNYGYTF; DNA: TGTGCCAGTAGTATTCCGGGGAGTCTTAACTATGGCTACACCTTC
J: TRBJ2-3; V: TRBV28; size: NA; D: TRBD2; CDR3: CASSLAGVRTQYF; DNA: TGTGCCAGCAGTTTAGCGGGGGTGAGGACGCAGTATTTT
J: TRBJ1-1; V: TRBV7-2; size: once; D: TRBD1; CDR3: CASSLEGASVAEAFF; DNA: TGTGCCAGCAGCTTAGAGGGGGCCTCTGTCGCTGAAGCTTTCTTT
J: TRBJ2-5; V: TRBV7-3; size: NA; D: NA; CDR3: CASSRGGGETQYF; DNA: TGTGCCAGCAGCCGCGGGGGCGGGGAGACCCAGTACTTC
J: TRBJ1-1; V: TRBV27; size: NA; D: NA; CDR3: CASARGGGSEAFF; DNA: TGTGCCAGCGCCCGCGGGGGAGGGTCTGAAGCTTTCTTT
J: TRBJ1-2; V: TRBV18; size: NA; D: TRBD1; CDR3: CASSPGQGTGYTF; DNA: TGTGCCAGCTCCCCTGGACAGGGAACTGGCTACACCTTC
J: TRBJ2-7; V: TRBV7-9; size: NA; D: NA; CDR3: CASSLNLPGPSSYEQYF; DNA: TGTGCCAGCAGCTTAAATTTGCCAGGGCCTAGCTCCTACGAGCAGTACTTC
J: TRBJ2-1; V: TRBV7-8; size: NA; D: TRBD2; CDR3: CASSPGGLAGTTYNEQFF; DNA: TGTGCCAGCAGCCCCGGGGGACTAGCGGGAACTACCTACAATGAGCAGTTCTTC
J: TRBJ1-2; V: TRBV14; size: once; D: NA; CDR3: CASSQVLAYGYTF; DNA: TGTGCCAGCAGCCAAGTTCTGGCCTATGGCTACACCTTC
J: TRBJ2-3; V: TRBV4-3; size: NA; D: NA; CDR3: CASSQRGTGTDTQYF; DNA: TGCGCCAGCAGCCAACGGGGGACAGGCACAGATACGCAGTATTTT
J: TRBJ2-7; V: TRBV5-1; size: NA; D: NA; CDR3: CASSLGIEGYEQYF; DNA: TGCGCCAGCAGCTTGGGCATTGAGGGCTACGAGCAGTACTTC
J: TRBJ1-1; V: TRBV7-8; size: NA; D: NA; CDR3: CASSLRPGSNTEAFF; DNA: TGTGCCAGCAGCTTAAGGCCAGGGTCTAACACTGAAGCTTTCTTT
J: TRBJ1-2; V: TRBV5-6; size: NA; D: NA; CDR3: CASSPTQEGIVFFGYTF; DNA: TGTGCCAGCAGCCCGACTCAGGAGGGGATCGTTTTTTTTGGCTACACCTTC
J: TRBJ2-2; V: TRBV7-6; size: once; D: TRBD2; CDR3: CASSELAGGPVTGELFF; DNA: TGTGCCAGCAGCGAACTAGCGGGAGGGCCTGTAACCGGGGAGCTGTTTTTT
J: TRBJ2-5; V: TRBV18; size: NA; D: TRBD2; CDR3: CASSVTSGSFQETQYF; DNA: TGTGCCAGCTCAGTCACTAGCGGGAGCTTCCAAGAGACCCAGTACTTC
J: TRBJ1-6; V: TRBV30; size: NA; D: NA; CDR3: CAWSHGDNSPLHF; DNA: TGTGCCTGGTCACACGGAGATAATTCACCCCTCCACTTT
J: TRBJ2-1; V: TRBV7-9; size: NA; D: TRBD1; CDR3: CASSSGQSRGNEQFF; DNA: TGTGCCAGCAGTTCGGGACAGTCGAGGGGGAATGAGCAGTTCTTC
J: TRBJ2-7; V: TRBV28; size: few; D: NA; CDR3: CASSSLQGRLVYEQYF; DNA: TGTGCCAGCAGTTCCCTACAGGGACGTCTGGTATACGAGCAGTACTTC
J: TRBJ2-7; V: TRBV18; size: NA; D: NA; CDR3: CASSSGVDSSYEQYF; DNA: TGTGCCAGCTCAAGTGGGGTTGACAGCTCCTACGAGCAGTACTTC
J: TRBJ2-7; V: TRBV6-6; size: NA; D: NA; CDR3: CASSYGGQTHYEQYF; DNA: TGTGCCAGCAGTTACGGCGGACAGACCCACTACGAGCAGTACTTC
J: TRBJ2-2; V: TRBV2; size: once; D: TRBD1; CDR3: CASSPDRGPLTGELFF; DNA: TGTGCCAGCAGTCCGGACAGGGGGCCTCTAACCGGGGAGCTGTTTTTT
J: TRBJ1-2; V: TRBV19; size: NA; D: NA; CDR3: CASSPGLSYGYTF; DNA: TGTGCCAGTAGTCCAGGGCTCAGCTATGGCTACACCTTC
J: TRBJ2-5; V: TRBV18; size: NA; D: TRBD1; CDR3: CASSPPVRGETQYF; DNA: TGTGCCAGCTCACCGCCTGTCAGGGGGGAGACCCAGTACTTC
J: TRBJ2-1; V: TRBV5-1; size: NA; D: TRBD1; CDR3: CASRQGVYEQFF; DNA: TGCGCCAGTCGACAGGGGGTTTATGAGCAGTTCTTC
J: TRBJ1-3; V: TRBV18; size: NA; D: NA; CDR3: CASSPGQSSGNTIYF; DNA: TGTGCCAGCTCACCCGGACAGTCCTCTGGAAACACCATATATTTT
J: TRBJ2-6; V: TRBV11-3; size: NA; D: NA; CDR3: CASSAGHSGANVLTF; DNA: TGTGCCAGCAGCGCGGGCCATTCTGGGGCCAACGTCCTGACTTTC
J: TRBJ1-1; V: TRBV18; size: NA; D: NA; CDR3: CASSPPRNRVTEAFF; DNA: TGTGCCAGCTCACCACCGAGGAACAGGGTCACTGAAGCTTTCTTT
J: TRBJ1-2; V: TRBV30; size: NA; D: TRBD1; CDR3: CACPSLGQGAGGYTF; DNA: TGTGCCTGTCCGAGTCTAGGACAGGGGGCAGGTGGCTACACCTTC
J: TRBJ2-3; V: TRBV19; size: NA; D: TRBD1; CDR3: CASSSARGLADTQYF; DNA: TGTGCCAGTAGTTCCGCTAGGGGGCTCGCAGATACGCAGTATTTT
J: TRBJ1-2; V: TRBV9; size: few; D: TRBD1; CDR3: CASSAGRTGESYGYTF; DNA: TGTGCCAGCAGCGCCGGTCGGACAGGGGAGAGCTATGGCTACACCTTC
J: TRBJ1-2; V: TRBV27; size: NA; D: TRBD1; CDR3: CASSPSGTVPYGYTF; DNA: TGTGCCAGCAGTCCCTCCGGGACAGTTCCCTATGGCTACACCTTC
J: TRBJ1-1; V: TRBV5-6; size: NA; D: NA; CDR3: CASSPGGTKAFF; DNA: TGTGCCAGCAGCCCGGGAGGGACAAAAGCTTTCTTT
J: TRBJ1-2; V: TRBV7-9; size: once; D: TRBD1; CDR3: CASSRQGVGYYGYTF; DNA: TGTGCCAGCAGCCGACAGGGAGTGGGCTACTATGGCTACACCTTC
J: TRBJ1-2; V: TRBV30; size: once; D: NA; CDR3: CAWQHTGIYGYTF; DNA: TGTGCCTGGCAGCACACGGGAATCTATGGCTACACCTTC
J: TRBJ2-7; V: TRBV5-6; size: once; D: TRBD2; CDR3: CASSLLLAGSYEQYF; DNA: TGTGCCAGCAGCTTGTTGCTAGCGGGGAGCTACGAGCAGTACTTC
J: TRBJ1-5; V: TRBV19; size: NA; D: NA; CDR3: CASAGPWVGDQPQHF; DNA: TGTGCCAGTGCGGGCCCCTGGGTAGGCGATCAGCCCCAGCATTTT
J: TRBJ2-1; V: TRBV5-4; size: NA; D: TRBD2; CDR3: CASSLGLAAYNEQFF; DNA: TGTGCCAGCAGCTTGGGACTAGCGGCCTACAATGAGCAGTTCTTC
J: TRBJ1-5; V: TRBV19; size: NA; D: TRBD1; CDR3: CATRDRGNQPQHF; DNA: TGTGCCACTAGGGACAGAGGCAATCAGCCCCAGCATTTT
J: TRBJ1-5; V: TRBV10-2; size: few; D: NA; CDR3: CASGPRGSNQPQHF; DNA: TGCGCCAGCGGGCCCAGGGGTAGCAATCAGCCCCAGCATTTT